This T cell receptor beta chain was observed in a study of blood T cells in healthy people across ages. Then a second PCR, running roughly 6 to 11 cycles, was carried out with a sample-barcoded 5' primer and a J-beta primer mix. Every cDNA was tagged by a template-switch adaptor with 12 random nucleotides. TCRdb called the 5' RACE reads again in MiXCR, with one record for every CDR3 protein. The profile shows around 1,700,000 distinct CDR3 sequences, 25% to 30% of them singletons. The CDR3 covers 13 residues. Trimming stripped 0 bases from V and 8 bases from J, with 11 bases between. Germline V gives CDR1 SGHRS, CDR2 YFSETQ.

The chain uses TRBV5-1 and TRBJ1-2; D is unresolved. The sequence was collected from a woman aged 25 to 45 in good health. Source material: blood. CDR3 amino acids: CASSLVAERGYTF. The CDR3 region has the DNA TGCGCCAGCAGCTTGGTCGCGGAGAGGGGCTACACCTTC. Full variable domain (rest looked up from reference TRBV5-1 and TRBJ1-2): KAGVTQTPRYLIKTRGQQVTLSCSPISGHRSVSWYQQTPGQGLQFLFEYFSETQRNKGNFPGRFSGRQFSNSRSEMNVSTLELGDSALYLCASSLVAERGYTFGSGTRLTVV.